This T cell receptor beta chain stems from a study of T cell changes during pregnancy in multiple sclerosis. The ends lost 0 bases at V and 4 bases at J; junction bases unmatched: 12. The CDR3 loop spans 17 amino acids. From germline, CDR1 is SGDLS and CDR2 YYNGEE. Sequencing used immunoSEQ multiplex PCR; TCRdb keeps in-frame clones, though not all of them. Of 36,000 or so clones in the sample, 88% are singletons; the top ten hold roughly 0.56%. The sequence derives from a female donor with multiple sclerosis, enrolled in a pregnancy study. This chain joins TRBV9 and TRBJ2-5; 7 bases agree with TRBD1. The sequences come from CD4+ T cells from peripheral blood mononuclear cells, collected in the first trimester of pregnancy. The CDR3 DNA is TGTGCCAGCAGCGTAGGTCCAGTAAAGGGGGCGGGAGAGACCCAGTACTTC. Encoded protein: CASSVGPVKGAGETQYF.